This TCR beta chain was captured by sequencing in a study of cytomegalovirus exposure and HLA in healthy donors. Study results and limitations: One variant, a missense change in DCLRE1C, was linked in a later analysis to TCR beta V- and J-gene trimming. Indistinguishable V segments such as TRBV6-2 and TRBV6-3 were excluded. In a later analysis, at a false discovery rate of 0.05, approximately 16,000 TCR beta sequences were associated with HLA alleles. Presence/absence analyses assumed roughly uniform sequencing depth across donors, which may not hold.

The study ran its PCR with 60 Vbeta and 13 Jbeta primers. The table came from immunoSEQ multiplex PCR; TCRdb's copy has only in-frame clones and leaves some out. In the table there are about 200,000 clones, over 75% of which are singletons. As to this clone: Its cognate antigen is unknown.

The ends were cut back, 3 bases at V and 0 bases at J, with 8 bases in the middle. CDR3 length: 14 amino acids. Germline lookup yields CDR1 MGHRA and CDR2 YSYEKL. This TCR came from a woman in her 30s in good health and CMV-seronegative. Sample: PBMCs. The chain has TRBV4-1 and TRBJ1-1; D ambiguous. The DNA of the CDR3 is TGCGCCAGCAGCCATGTTGGCCTGAACACTGAAGCTTTCTTT. It specifies CASSHVGLNTEAFF.